The present T cell receptor beta chain was sequenced within a study of shared clonotypes between healthy human individuals. Terminally differentiated effector memory CD45RA+ cells were excluded from the naive CD8 cells, which were CD45RO-negative and positively selected for CCR7. Trimming took 8 bases from V and 0 from J, leaving 21 bases between them. Germline V gene sequence: CDR1 SNHLY, CDR2 FYNNEI. The CDR3 is 17 residues long. Some 30,000 T cell genomes, or approximately 200 ng DNA, went into the sorted-subset replicate PCRs. This table comes from immunoSEQ multiplex PCR, and its TCRdb copy is limited to in-frame clones, with some not included. Of about 700,000 clones listed, about 90% are singletons. Study findings and constraints: Limited genetic and exposure-history diversity came from having few donors. Generally, naive subsets (rather than memory subsets) showed larger estimated richness. Sampling used blood alone; tissue repertoires probably differ.

As to this clone: Antigen unknown.

Sequenced: naive CD8+ T cells sorted from blood. This chain uses TRBV2 with TRBJ2-3; possible D gene TRBD2, 6 bases. This TCR was recovered from a man aged 25 to 40 in good health. The CDR3 protein is CASPITSGTPSTDTQYF. Written as DNA, the CDR3 is TGTGCCAGCCCTATTACCTCCGGGACTCCTAGCACAGATACGCAGTATTTT.